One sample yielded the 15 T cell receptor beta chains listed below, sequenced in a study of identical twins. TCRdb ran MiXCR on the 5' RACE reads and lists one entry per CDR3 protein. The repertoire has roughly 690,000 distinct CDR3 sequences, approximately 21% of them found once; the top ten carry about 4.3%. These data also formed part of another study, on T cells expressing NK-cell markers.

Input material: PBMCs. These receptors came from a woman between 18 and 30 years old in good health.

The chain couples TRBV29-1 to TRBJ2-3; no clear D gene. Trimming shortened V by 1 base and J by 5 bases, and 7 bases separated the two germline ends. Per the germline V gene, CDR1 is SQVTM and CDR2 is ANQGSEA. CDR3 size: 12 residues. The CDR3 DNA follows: TGCAGCGTTGAAGGGTATATAGATACGCAGTATTTT. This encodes CSVEGYIDTQYF.

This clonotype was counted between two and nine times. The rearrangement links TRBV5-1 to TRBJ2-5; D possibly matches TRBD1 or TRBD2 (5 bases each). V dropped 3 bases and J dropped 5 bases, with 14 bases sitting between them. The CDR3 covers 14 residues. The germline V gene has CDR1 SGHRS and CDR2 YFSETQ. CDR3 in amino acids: CASSWGSPAETQYF. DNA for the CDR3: TGCGCCAGCAGCTGGGGGTCCCCAGCGGAGACCCAGTACTTC.

For the CDR3, the DNA is TGTGCCAGCAGCCCTGAATTGAGGTTGGAGACCCAGTACTTC. It encodes CASSPELRLETQYF. The J gene is TRBJ2-5, the V gene TRBV7-8, with D hard to call. CDR1 is SGHVS, CDR2 FQNEAQ, per germline. The CDR3 is made up of 14 amino acids. Trimming shortened V by 5 bases and J by 5 bases, and 15 bases separated the two germline ends.

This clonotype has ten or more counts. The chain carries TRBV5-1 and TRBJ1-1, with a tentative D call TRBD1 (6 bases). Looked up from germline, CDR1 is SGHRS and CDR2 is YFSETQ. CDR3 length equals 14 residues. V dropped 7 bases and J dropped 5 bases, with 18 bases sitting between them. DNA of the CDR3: TGCGCCAGCCGGGCAGGGGCCCTGGAGACTGAAGCTTTCTTT. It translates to CASRAGALETEAFF.

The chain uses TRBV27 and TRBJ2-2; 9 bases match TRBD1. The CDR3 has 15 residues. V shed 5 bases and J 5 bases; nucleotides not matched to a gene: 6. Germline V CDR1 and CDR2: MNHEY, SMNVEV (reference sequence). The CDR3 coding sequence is TGTGCCAGCAGTATACTACAGGGGGCTACCGGGGAGCTGTTTTTT. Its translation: CASSILQGATGELFF.

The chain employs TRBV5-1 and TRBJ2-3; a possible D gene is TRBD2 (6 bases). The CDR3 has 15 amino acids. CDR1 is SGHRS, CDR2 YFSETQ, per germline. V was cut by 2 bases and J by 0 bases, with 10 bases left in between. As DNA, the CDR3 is TGCGCCAGCAGCTTCAGCGGGCTAAGCACAGATACGCAGTATTTT. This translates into CASSFSGLSTDTQYF.

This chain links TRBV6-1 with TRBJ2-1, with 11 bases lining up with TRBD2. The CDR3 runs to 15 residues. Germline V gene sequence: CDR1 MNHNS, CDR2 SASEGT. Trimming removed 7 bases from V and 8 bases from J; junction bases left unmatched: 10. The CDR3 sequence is CASTQVGSGRDEQFF. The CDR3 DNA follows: TGTGCCAGCACCCAAGTAGGTAGCGGGAGGGATGAGCAGTTCTTC.

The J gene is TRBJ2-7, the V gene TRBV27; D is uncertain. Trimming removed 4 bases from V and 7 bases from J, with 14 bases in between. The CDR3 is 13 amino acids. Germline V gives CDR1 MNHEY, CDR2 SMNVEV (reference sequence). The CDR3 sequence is CASSSSDAGEQYF. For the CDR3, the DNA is TGTGCCAGCAGTTCGTCAGACGCCGGGGAGCAGTACTTC.

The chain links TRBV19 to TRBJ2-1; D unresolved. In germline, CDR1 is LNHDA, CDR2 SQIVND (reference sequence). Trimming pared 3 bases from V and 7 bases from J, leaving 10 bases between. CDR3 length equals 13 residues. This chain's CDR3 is CASSMTAGNEQFF. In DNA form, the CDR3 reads TGTGCCAGTAGTATGACCGCCGGGAATGAGCAGTTCTTC.

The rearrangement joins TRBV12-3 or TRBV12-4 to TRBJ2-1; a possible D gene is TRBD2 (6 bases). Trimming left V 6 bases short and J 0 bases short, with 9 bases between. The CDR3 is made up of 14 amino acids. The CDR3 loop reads CASRGDFSYNEQFF. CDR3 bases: TGTGCCAGCAGGGGGGACTTCTCCTACAATGAGCAGTTCTTC.

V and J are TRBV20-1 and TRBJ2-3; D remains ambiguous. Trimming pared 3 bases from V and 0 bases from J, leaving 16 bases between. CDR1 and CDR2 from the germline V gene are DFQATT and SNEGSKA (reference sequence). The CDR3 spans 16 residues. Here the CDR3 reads CSASLLAVFSTDTQYF. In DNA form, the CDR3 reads TGCAGTGCTAGCCTACTGGCCGTTTTTAGCACAGATACGCAGTATTTT.

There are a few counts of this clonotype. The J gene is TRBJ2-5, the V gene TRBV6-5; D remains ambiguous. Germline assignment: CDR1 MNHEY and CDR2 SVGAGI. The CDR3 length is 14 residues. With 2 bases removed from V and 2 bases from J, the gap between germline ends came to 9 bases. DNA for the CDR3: TGTGCCAGCAGTTACGGTGGAAGTCAAGAGACCCAGTACTTC. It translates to CASSYGGSQETQYF.

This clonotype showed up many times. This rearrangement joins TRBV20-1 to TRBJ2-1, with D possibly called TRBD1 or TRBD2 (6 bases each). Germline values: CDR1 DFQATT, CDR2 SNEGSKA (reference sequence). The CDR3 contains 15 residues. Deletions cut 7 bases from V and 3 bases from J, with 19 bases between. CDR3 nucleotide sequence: TGCAGTGTGGGTACGAGAGGGGGGTACTACAATGAGCAGTTCTTC. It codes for CSVGTRGGYYNEQFF.

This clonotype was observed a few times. CDR3 nucleotide sequence: TGTGCCAGCAGTGAGTGGGGTTTGCGAGAGACCCAGTACTTC. This encodes CASSEWGLRETQYF. The chain carries TRBV6-1 and TRBJ2-5; D ambiguous. Germline CDR1 is MNHNS and CDR2 is SASEGT. V dropped 3 bases and J dropped 4 bases, with 12 bases sitting between them. This CDR3 contains 14 residues.

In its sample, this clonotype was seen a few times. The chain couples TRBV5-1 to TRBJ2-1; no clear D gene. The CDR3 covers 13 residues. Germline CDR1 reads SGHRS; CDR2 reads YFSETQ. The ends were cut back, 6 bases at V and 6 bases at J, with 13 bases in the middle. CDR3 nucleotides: TGCGCCAGCACCCCGTTGGCCGGCAATGAGCAGTTCTTC. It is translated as CASTPLAGNEQFF.